The present T cell receptor (beta chain) was sequenced within a study of tissue T cells after allogeneic stem cell transplantation. Study-wide results and limits: Which tissue TCRs were alloreactive or antigen-specific was not determined. Some clones might be persisting host cells. Shared clones across patients were few; motif clustering revealed tissue-specific shared signatures. Within patients, tissue anatomy strongly shaped TCR repertoire composition.

Time point meaning: mouse harvest day 7 after allogeneic transplant. Tail vein injection delivered 10^7 T-cell-depleted bone marrow cells and 10^6 splenic CD5+ T cells. Only in-frame clones appear in the TCRdb table, and some are missing; sequencing was by immunoSEQ multiplex PCR. The table lists about 5,800 clones, around 47% of them singletons. The V and J ends lost 3 bases and 3 bases, in that order; junction bases with no gene match: 3. The CDR3 totals 14 residues. CDR1 and CDR2 from the germline V gene are KGHPV and FQNQEV (reference sequence). There are a few counts of this clone. Its antigen remains unidentified. Genes here carry mouse names. The missing CDR3 end, 1 residue past where the read stops, is filled in from the germline J gene.

The source of this sequence is a female BALB/c mouse given C57BL/6 T cells with graft-versus-host disease after an allogeneic hematopoietic cell transplant. Sequencing was performed on skin. The V call is TRBV26, the J call TRBJ2-3; 7 nucleotides line up with TRBD1. Incomplete CDR3 DNA: TGTGCCAGCAGTCTCACAGGGGCGGCAGAAACGCTGTAT. Residues: CASSLTGAAETLY. The CDR3 in full is CASSLTGAAETLYF.